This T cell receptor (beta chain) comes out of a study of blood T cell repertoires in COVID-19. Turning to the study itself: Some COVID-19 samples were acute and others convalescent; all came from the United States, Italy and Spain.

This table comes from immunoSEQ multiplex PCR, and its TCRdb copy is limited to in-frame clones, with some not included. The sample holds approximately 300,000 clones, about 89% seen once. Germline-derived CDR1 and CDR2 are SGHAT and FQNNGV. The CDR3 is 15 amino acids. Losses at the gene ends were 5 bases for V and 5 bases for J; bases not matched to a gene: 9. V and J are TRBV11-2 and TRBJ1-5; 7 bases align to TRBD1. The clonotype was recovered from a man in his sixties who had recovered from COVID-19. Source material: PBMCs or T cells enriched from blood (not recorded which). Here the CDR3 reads CASSPRQGLDQPQHF. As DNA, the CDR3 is TGTGCCAGCAGCCCCCGACAGGGACTAGATCAGCCCCAGCATTTT.